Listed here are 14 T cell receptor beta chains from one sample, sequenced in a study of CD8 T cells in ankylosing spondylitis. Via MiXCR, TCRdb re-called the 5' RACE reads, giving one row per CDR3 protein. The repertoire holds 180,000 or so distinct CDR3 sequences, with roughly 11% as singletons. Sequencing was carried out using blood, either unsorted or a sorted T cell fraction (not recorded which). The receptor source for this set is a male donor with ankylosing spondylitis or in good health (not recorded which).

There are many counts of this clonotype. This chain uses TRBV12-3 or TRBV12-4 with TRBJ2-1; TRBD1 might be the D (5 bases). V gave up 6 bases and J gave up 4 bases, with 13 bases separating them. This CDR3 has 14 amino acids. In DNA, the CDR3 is TGTGCCAGCAGCCCCAGGGTTTTATACAATGAGCAGTTCTTC. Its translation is CASSPRVLYNEQFF.

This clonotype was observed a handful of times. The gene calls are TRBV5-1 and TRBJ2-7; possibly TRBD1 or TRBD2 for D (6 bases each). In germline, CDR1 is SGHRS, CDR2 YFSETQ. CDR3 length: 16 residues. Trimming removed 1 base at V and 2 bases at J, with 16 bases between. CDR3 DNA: TGCGCCAGCAGCTTGAGGTTCGGGGGCTTAGCCTACGAGCAGTACTTC. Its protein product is CASSLRFGGLAYEQYF.

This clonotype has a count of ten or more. For the CDR3, the DNA is TGCGCCAGCAGCCAAGCGGACAGGGGCTCCTACAATGAGCAGTTCTTC. It translates to CASSQADRGSYNEQFF. This rearrangement joins TRBV4-3 to TRBJ2-1; 9 bases fit TRBD1. The CDR3 totals 16 residues. From germline, CDR1 is LGHNA and CDR2 YSLEER. V was clipped by 1 base and J by 0 bases; unmatched bases: 1.

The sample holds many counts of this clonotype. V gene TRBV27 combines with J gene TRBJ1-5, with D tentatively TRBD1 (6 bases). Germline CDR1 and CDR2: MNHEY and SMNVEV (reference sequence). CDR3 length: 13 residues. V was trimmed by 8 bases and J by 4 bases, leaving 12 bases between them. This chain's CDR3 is CASGTIVNQPQHF. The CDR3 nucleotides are TGTGCCAGCGGGACAATAGTTAATCAGCCCCAGCATTTT.

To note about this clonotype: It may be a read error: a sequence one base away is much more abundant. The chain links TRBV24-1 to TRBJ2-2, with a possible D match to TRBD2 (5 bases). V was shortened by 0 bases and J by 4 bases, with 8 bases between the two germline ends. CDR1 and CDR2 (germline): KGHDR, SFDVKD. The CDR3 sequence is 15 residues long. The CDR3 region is CATSDLYRGTGELFF. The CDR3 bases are TGTGCCACCAGTGATTTGTATCGGGGCACCGGGGAGCTGTTTTTT.

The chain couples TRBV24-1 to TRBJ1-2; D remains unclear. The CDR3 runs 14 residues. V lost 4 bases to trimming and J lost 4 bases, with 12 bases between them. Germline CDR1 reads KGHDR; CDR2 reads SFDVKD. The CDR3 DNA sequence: TGTGCCACCAGTGACCCGCAAGGAGCCTATGGCTACACCTTC. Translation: CATSDPQGAYGYTF.

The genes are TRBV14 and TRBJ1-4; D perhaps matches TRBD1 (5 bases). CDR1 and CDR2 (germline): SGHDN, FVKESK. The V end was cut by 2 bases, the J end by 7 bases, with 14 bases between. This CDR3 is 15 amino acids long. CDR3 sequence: CASSQPGTVFEKLFF. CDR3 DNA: TGTGCCAGCAGCCAACCGGGGACTGTTTTTGAAAAACTGTTTTTT.

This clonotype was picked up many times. CDR3 loop: CASSLSGLGGNTIYF. The CDR3 region has the DNA TGTGCCAGCAGTTTATCGGGGCTAGGGGGAAACACCATATATTTT. The chain employs TRBV27 and TRBJ1-3, with D maybe TRBD1 (5 bases). V gave up 0 bases and J gave up 4 bases, with 10 bases separating them. Germline V gene lookup returns CDR1 MNHEY and CDR2 SMNVEV (reference sequence). The CDR3 extends over 15 amino acids.

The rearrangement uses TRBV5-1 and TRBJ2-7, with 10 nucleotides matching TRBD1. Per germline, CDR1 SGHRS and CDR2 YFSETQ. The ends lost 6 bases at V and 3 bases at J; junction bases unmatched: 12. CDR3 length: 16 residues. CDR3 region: CASIKTGQGFFYEQYF. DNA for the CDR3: TGCGCCAGCATAAAAACGGGACAGGGGTTTTTCTACGAGCAGTACTTC. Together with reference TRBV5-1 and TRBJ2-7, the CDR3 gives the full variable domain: KAGVTQTPRYLIKTRGQQVTLSCSPISGHRSVSWYQQTPGQGLQFLFEYFSETQRNKGNFPGRFSGRQFSNSRSEMNVSTLELGDSALYLCASIKTGQGFFYEQYFGPGTRLTVT.

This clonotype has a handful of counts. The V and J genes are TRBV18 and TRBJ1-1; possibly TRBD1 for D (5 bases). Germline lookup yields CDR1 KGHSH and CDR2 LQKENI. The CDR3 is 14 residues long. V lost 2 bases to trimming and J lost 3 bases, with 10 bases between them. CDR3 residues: CASSPTGPDTEAFF. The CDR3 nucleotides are TGTGCCAGCTCACCAACGGGGCCGGACACTGAAGCTTTCTTT.

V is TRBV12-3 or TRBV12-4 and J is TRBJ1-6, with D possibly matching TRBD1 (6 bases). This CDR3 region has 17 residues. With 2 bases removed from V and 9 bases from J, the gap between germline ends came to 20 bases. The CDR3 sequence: CASSLYNRARVGSPLHF. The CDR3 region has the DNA TGTGCCAGCAGTTTATATAACAGGGCAAGGGTCGGTTCACCCCTCCACTTT.

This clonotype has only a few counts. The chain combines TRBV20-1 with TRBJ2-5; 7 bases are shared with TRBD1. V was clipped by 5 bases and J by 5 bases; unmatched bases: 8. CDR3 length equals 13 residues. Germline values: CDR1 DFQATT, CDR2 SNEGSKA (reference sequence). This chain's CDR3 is CSASTPGGETQYF. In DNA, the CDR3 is TGCAGTGCTTCCACTCCAGGGGGTGAGACCCAGTACTTC.

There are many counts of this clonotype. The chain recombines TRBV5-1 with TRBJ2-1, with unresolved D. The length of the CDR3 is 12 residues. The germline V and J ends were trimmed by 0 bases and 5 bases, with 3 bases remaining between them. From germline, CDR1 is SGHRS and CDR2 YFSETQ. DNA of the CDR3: TGCGCCAGCAGCTTGGTAAACAATGAGCAGTTCTTC. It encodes CASSLVNNEQFF.

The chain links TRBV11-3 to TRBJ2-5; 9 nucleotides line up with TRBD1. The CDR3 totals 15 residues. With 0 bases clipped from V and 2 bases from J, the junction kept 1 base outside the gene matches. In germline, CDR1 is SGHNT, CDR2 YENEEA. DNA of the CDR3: TGTGCCAGCAGCTTAGAGGGGACAGGGCAAGAGACCCAGTACTTC. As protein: CASSLEGTGQETQYF.